The 29 T cell receptor beta chains below were found in one sample sequenced in a study of CD8 T cells in ankylosing spondylitis. Study conclusions and caveats: Several highly homologous variants made up a TCR beta motif that seemed to typify ankylosing spondylitis blood.

TCRdb passed the 5' RACE reads through MiXCR, listing each CDR3 protein once. The repertoire holds 800,000 to 900,000 distinct CDR3 sequences, with over 9.5% as singletons. These TCRs are of unknown antigen specificity. The sequenced sample consisted of blood, either unsorted or a sorted T cell fraction (not recorded which). Receptors originate from a male donor with ankylosing spondylitis.

The chain is built from TRBV20-1 and TRBJ2-2; 8 nucleotides agree with TRBD1. This CDR3 has 14 residues. V gave up 3 bases and J gave up 5 bases; unmatched junction bases: 5. Germline lookup yields CDR1 DFQATT and CDR2 SNEGSKA (reference sequence). CDR3 nucleotides: TGCAGTGCTAGCCGGACAGGGTCGACCGGGGAGCTGTTTTTT. Amino acids: CSASRTGSTGELFF.

The V and J genes are TRBV6-2 or TRBV6-3 and TRBJ1-1; D is uncertain. There are 18 residues in the CDR3. Germline CDR1 and CDR2: MNHEY and SVGEGT. Trimming removed 1 base from V and 2 bases from J, with 20 bases in between. CDR3 sequence (DNA): TGTGCCAGCAGTTACTATATCTACACCGGCGGGGATAACACTGAAGCTTTCTTT. Protein sequence: CASSYYIYTGGDNTEAFF.

V gene TRBV20-1 combines with J gene TRBJ2-7; tentative D call: TRBD1 (6 bases). Germline loops: CDR1 DFQATT, CDR2 SNEGSKA (reference sequence). V lost 5 bases and J lost 0, with 17 bases in between. CDR3 size: 15 residues. CDR3 in DNA: TGCAGTGCTGGGGCTACCGGGACACCCTCCTACGAGCAGTACTTC. Amino acid sequence: CSAGATGTPSYEQYF.

This clonotype was detected a few times. The J gene is TRBJ1-1, the V gene TRBV5-1; D gene unclear. V shed 4 bases and J shed 7 bases, with 23 bases lying between them. The CDR3 sequence is 16 residues long. Germline V CDR1 and CDR2: SGHRS, YFSETQ. CDR3 sequence reads: CASSRASGINGGEAFF. The CDR3 nucleotides are TGCGCCAGCAGCCGCGCCTCCGGGATAAACGGCGGTGAAGCTTTCTTT.

The genes are TRBV20-1 and TRBJ2-2; D unclear. CDR1 is DFQATT and CDR2 is SNEGSKA in the germline V gene (reference sequence). The CDR3 runs 15 residues. The ends were cut back, 3 bases at V and 4 bases at J, with 15 bases in the middle. The CDR3 DNA is TGCAGTGCTAGTGGGTTTCGACGTGGCACCGGGGAGCTGTTTTTT. It codes for CSASGFRRGTGELFF.

This clonotype was seen more than once but under ten times. V gene TRBV12-3 or TRBV12-4 combines with J gene TRBJ1-2; no clear D gene. CDR3 size: 12 residues. Deletions cut 7 bases from V and 2 bases from J, with 8 bases between. The CDR3 loop is CASTDWNYGYTF. In nucleotides, the CDR3 is TGTGCCAGCACGGACTGGAACTATGGCTACACCTTC.

The chain has TRBV4-2 and TRBJ1-5; 9 nucleotides align to TRBD1. Germline trimming cut 1 base from V and 4 bases from J; bases unmatched to any gene: 2. The CDR3 length is 15 residues. Germline CDR1 is LGHNA and CDR2 is YNFKEQ. This CDR3 is CASSQGDRDNQPQHF. CDR3 nucleotide sequence: TGTGCCAGCAGCCAAGGGGACAGGGATAATCAGCCCCAGCATTTT.

This chain joins TRBV6-2 or TRBV6-3 and TRBJ1-6, with D tentatively TRBD1 (6 bases). Between the trimmed V and J ends, which lost 6 bases and 8 bases, there was a span of 20 bases. CDR1 and CDR2 from the germline V gene are MNHEY and SVGEGT. The CDR3 loop spans 16 amino acids. CDR3 sequence: CASSLIAYRGHSPLHF. The CDR3 DNA follows: TGTGCCAGCAGCTTGATAGCCTACCGGGGGCATTCACCCCTCCACTTT.

This clonotype has a count of ten or more. The chain joins TRBV29-1 to TRBJ2-3; 10 bases are shared with TRBD1. Germline V gene lookup returns CDR1 SQVTM and CDR2 ANQGSEA. This CDR3 contains 14 residues. V gave up 6 bases and J gave up 1 base; unmatched junction bases: 4. CDR3 nucleotides: TGCAGCGTGACAGGGGGCGCCGGCACAGATACGCAGTATTTT. Its translation is CSVTGGAGTDTQYF.

This clonotype was counted a few times. The gene calls are TRBV10-2 and TRBJ2-1; D is uncertain. Germline CDR1 and CDR2: WSHSY and SAAADI. With 6 bases removed from V and 0 bases from J, the gap between germline ends came to 15 bases. CDR3 length: 16 residues. The CDR3 bases are TGCGCCAGCAGGCCCCCGGCGTCAACCTCCTACAATGAGCAGTTCTTC. It yields the protein CASRPPASTSYNEQFF.

This rearrangement joins TRBV4-3 to TRBJ1-1, with D possibly being TRBD1 (6 bases). CDR3 length: 15 amino acids. Trimming pared 2 bases from V and 1 base from J, leaving 11 bases between. Germline loops: CDR1 LGHNA, CDR2 YSLEER. The CDR3 protein is CASSQMTGGNTEAFF. The CDR3 DNA reads TGCGCCAGCAGCCAAATGACAGGAGGGAACACTGAAGCTTTCTTT.

The chain uses TRBV20-1 and TRBJ2-1; 11 bases agree with TRBD2. After removal of 4 bases from V and 12 bases from J, the junction contained 5 bases not matched to a gene. The CDR3 is 12 residues long. Looked up from germline, CDR1 is DFQATT and CDR2 is SNEGSKA (reference sequence). In DNA form, the CDR3 reads TGCAGTGCTATCGTAGCGGGGGGGGTGCAGTTCTTC. As protein: CSAIVAGGVQFF.

This clonotype was seen a handful of times. The chain employs TRBV6-2 or TRBV6-3 and TRBJ1-6; D is perhaps TRBD1 (5 bases). CDR3 length equals 15 residues. Germline V gives CDR1 MNHEY, CDR2 SVGEGT. V was trimmed by 5 bases and J by 11 bases, leaving 19 bases between them. CDR3 sequence: CASSPGWEMGPPLHF. CDR3 in DNA: TGTGCCAGCAGTCCCGGATGGGAAATGGGGCCACCCCTCCACTTT.

V usage is TRBV6-5 and J usage is TRBJ1-6, with D perhaps TRBD1 (6 bases). Germline V gene data show CDR1 as MNHEY and CDR2 as SVGAGI. The V and J ends lost 5 bases and 5 bases respectively, with 10 bases between them. The CDR3 spans 14 residues. CDR3 coding DNA: TGTGCCAGCAGTAACTGGGGGCATAATTCACCCCTCCACTTT. Amino acids: CASSNWGHNSPLHF.

This rearrangement joins TRBV20-1 to TRBJ2-3; 8 bases align to TRBD2. V lost 1 base, J lost 6 bases, and 9 bases stayed unmatched. CDR1 DFQATT and CDR2 SNEGSKA come from the germline V gene (reference sequence). CDR3 length: 15 amino acids. CDR3: CSARVPGGAGDTQYF. Written as DNA, the CDR3 is TGCAGTGCTAGAGTCCCCGGGGGGGCCGGGGATACGCAGTATTTT.

The genes are TRBV20-1 and TRBJ2-5; TRBD2 matches at 8 bases. V lost 0 bases and J lost 5; bases outside the gene matches: 8. This CDR3 contains 15 residues. Per germline, CDR1 DFQATT and CDR2 SNEGSKA (reference sequence). CDR3 DNA: TGCAGTGCTAGAGACGGGGGGGGATACGGTGAGACCCAGTACTTC. This encodes CSARDGGGYGETQYF.

The chain couples TRBV6-5 to TRBJ1-1; a weak D match, TRBD1 (6 bases). This CDR3 spans 15 amino acids. Trimming left V 3 bases short and J 10 bases short, with 21 bases between. Germline lookup yields CDR1 MNHEY and CDR2 SVGAGI. DNA of the CDR3: TGTGCCAGCAGTTATTTCAGTGCGGGGGGCTTGCGAGCTTTCTTT. Its translation: CASSYFSAGGLRAFF.

This clonotype was seen a few times. The genes are TRBV6-2 or TRBV6-3 and TRBJ2-3; 9 bases line up with TRBD1. CDR3 length equals 17 residues. J gave up 4 bases and V 0 bases, and 8 bases lay outside the gene matches. Per the germline V gene, CDR1 is MNHEY and CDR2 is SVGEGT. CDR3 loop: CASSYSPGQGSADTQYF. CDR3 sequence (DNA): TGTGCCAGCAGTTACTCGCCGGGACAGGGATCGGCAGATACGCAGTATTTT.

V gene TRBV5-1 combines with J gene TRBJ2-7; D may be TRBD2 (5 bases). This CDR3 contains 14 residues. V was trimmed by 2 bases and J by 2 bases, leaving 11 bases between them. Germline values: CDR1 SGHRS, CDR2 YFSETQ. CDR3 DNA sequence: TGCGCCAGCAGCTTAAATGTCGGGACCTACGAGCAGTACTTC. Encoded protein: CASSLNVGTYEQYF.

The CDR3 bases are TGTGCCAGCAGCCAACTTAGAGGAATTGGGGAGCAGTACTTC. It is translated as CASSQLRGIGEQYF. The V call is TRBV7-2, the J call TRBJ2-7, with no clear D. CDR3 length: 14 amino acids. V shed 5 bases and J shed 7 bases, with 18 bases lying between them. Per germline, CDR1 SGHTA and CDR2 FQGNSA.

This clonotype has at least ten counts. The chain couples TRBV29-1 to TRBJ1-5, with D possibly matching TRBD1 (6 bases). This CDR3 is built from 13 residues. Germline CDR1 is SQVTM and CDR2 is ANQGSEA. V lost 4 bases to trimming and J lost 5 bases, with 12 bases between them. CDR3 protein: CSVASGVDQPQHF. As DNA, the CDR3 is TGCAGCGTTGCGTCAGGGGTGGATCAGCCCCAGCATTTT.

This chain joins TRBV15 and TRBJ1-1; possible D gene TRBD1, 5 bases. The length of the CDR3 is 14 residues. Deletions cut 1 base from V and 5 bases from J, with 11 bases between. Germline-derived CDR1 and CDR2 are LNHNV and YYDKDF (reference sequence). CDR3 protein: CATSRGGDETEAFF. Here the CDR3 DNA reads TGTGCCACCAGCAGAGGGGGGGACGAGACTGAAGCTTTCTTT.

Many counts were recorded for this clonotype. The chain is built from TRBV20-1 and TRBJ2-5; D possibly corresponds to TRBD1 (5 bases). V was shortened by 0 bases and J by 5 bases, with 13 bases between the two germline ends. The germline V gene has CDR1 DFQATT and CDR2 SNEGSKA (reference sequence). The CDR3 contains 14 residues. CDR3 in amino acids: CSARDGADGETQYF. CDR3 sequence (DNA): TGCAGTGCTAGAGATGGGGCCGATGGGGAGACCCAGTACTTC.

The chain combines TRBV25-1 with TRBJ2-2, with D hard to call. This CDR3 has 16 residues. The V end lost 1 base, the J end lost 1 base, and 10 bases lay between the germline ends. The germline gives CDR1 MGHDK, CDR2 SYGVNS. The CDR3 protein is CASSEWSFLNTGELFF. The CDR3 nucleotides are TGTGCCAGCAGTGAATGGTCCTTCCTGAACACCGGGGAGCTGTTTTTT.

This clonotype was recorded at least ten times. V usage is TRBV7-2 and J usage is TRBJ2-7; D unclear. CDR3 length equals 14 residues. The V end was cut by 1 base, the J end by 1 base, with 8 bases between. CDR1 and CDR2 (germline): SGHTA, FQGNSA. CDR3 bases: TGTGCCAGCAGCTTAGATGGGAATTCCTACGAGCAGTACTTC. It yields the protein CASSLDGNSYEQYF. Based on the CDR3 plus reference TRBV7-2 and TRBJ2-7, the full variable domain is GAGVSQSPSNKVTEKGKDVELRCDPISGHTALYWYRQSLGQGLEFLIYFQGNSAPDKSGLPSDRFSAERTGGSVSTLTIQRTQQEDSAVYLCASSLDGNSYEQYFGPGTRLTVT.

This clonotype was seen at least ten times. The rearrangement uses TRBV9 and TRBJ2-3, with TRBD1 as a possible D gene (6 bases). The germline V and J ends were trimmed by 3 bases and 5 bases, with 22 bases remaining between them. Germline V gives CDR1 SGDLS, CDR2 YYNGEE. The CDR3 is 17 amino acids. The CDR3 sequence is CASSASPGQSALDTQYF. In DNA, the CDR3 is TGTGCCAGCAGCGCGAGTCCTGGACAGAGCGCGTTAGATACGCAGTATTTT.

This clonotype appeared a few times. The DNA for the CDR3 is TGTGCCAGCAGTCCGACTAGCGGGAGAATCCATACGCAGTATTTT. It encodes CASSPTSGRIHTQYF. This chain connects TRBV27 to TRBJ2-3, with 12 bases identical to TRBD2. The CDR3 is made up of 15 amino acids. Trimming took 5 bases from V and 7 from J; bases not matched to a gene: 7. Germline V gives CDR1 MNHEY, CDR2 SMNVEV (reference sequence).

This clonotype was seen only a few times. This sequence joins TRBV7-2 and TRBJ2-5; TRBD1 matches at 9 bases. The V and J ends lost 3 bases and 7 bases, in that order; junction bases with no gene match: 9. Germline assignment: CDR1 SGHTA and CDR2 FQGNSA. This CDR3 has 15 amino acids. The CDR3 spells CASSLDRGGRWTQYF. The CDR3 bases are TGTGCCAGCAGCTTGGACAGGGGTGGGAGATGGACCCAGTACTTC.

This clonotype was detected a few times. The chain combines TRBV20-1 with TRBJ2-1; D might be TRBD2 (5 bases). This CDR3 comprises 11 residues. The germline CDR1 and CDR2 sequences are DFQATT and SNEGSKA (reference sequence). V was trimmed by 5 bases and J by 9 bases, leaving 11 bases between them. CDR3 sequence: CSAPSRAEQFF. The CDR3 DNA follows: TGCAGTGCTCCTTCGCGGGCTGAGCAGTTCTTC.